A single sample gave rise to the 2 T cell receptor beta chains below, sequenced in a study of monozygotic twins with cystic fibrosis. Using immunoSEQ multiplex PCR, the repertoire was profiled, and TCRdb retains in-frame clones only, with some absent. Altogether 15,000 to 20,000 clones are present, approximately 97% being singletons, with the ten largest covering approximately 2%. The specimen sequenced was blood. The receptors here all came from a woman aged 25-40 years with cystic fibrosis.

The chain is built from TRBV29-1 and TRBJ2-3, with 8 bases matching TRBD1. The CDR3 runs 13 residues. Germline-derived CDR1 and CDR2 are SQVTM and ANQGSEA. V was clipped by 7 bases and J by 3 bases; unmatched bases: 6. The DNA of the CDR3 is TGCAGCGCCTCGGGACAGGCAACAGATACGCAGTATTTT. Its protein is CSASGQATDTQYF.

This chain uses TRBV15 with TRBJ1-1; D is possibly TRBD1 (5 bases). The V gene lost 0 bases and the J gene lost 11 bases, with 13 bases spanning the gap. The CDR3 runs 13 residues. The germline gives CDR1 LNHNV, CDR2 YYDKDF (reference sequence). The CDR3 protein is CATSRDFQGEAFF. The CDR3 nucleotides read TGTGCCACCAGCAGAGATTTCCAAGGGGAGGCTTTCTTT.